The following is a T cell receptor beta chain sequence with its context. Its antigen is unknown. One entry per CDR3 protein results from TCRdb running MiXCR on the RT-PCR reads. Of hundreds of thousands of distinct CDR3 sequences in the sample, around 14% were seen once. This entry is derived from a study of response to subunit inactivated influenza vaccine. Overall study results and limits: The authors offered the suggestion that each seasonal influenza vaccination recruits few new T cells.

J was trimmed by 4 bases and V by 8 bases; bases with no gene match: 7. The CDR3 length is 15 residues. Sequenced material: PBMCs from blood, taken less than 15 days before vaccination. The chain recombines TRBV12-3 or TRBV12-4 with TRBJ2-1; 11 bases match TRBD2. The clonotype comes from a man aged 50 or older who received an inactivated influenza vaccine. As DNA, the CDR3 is TGTGCCAGCTGTACCGGGACTAGCGGTTACAATGAGCAGTTCTTC. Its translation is CASCTGTSGYNEQFF.